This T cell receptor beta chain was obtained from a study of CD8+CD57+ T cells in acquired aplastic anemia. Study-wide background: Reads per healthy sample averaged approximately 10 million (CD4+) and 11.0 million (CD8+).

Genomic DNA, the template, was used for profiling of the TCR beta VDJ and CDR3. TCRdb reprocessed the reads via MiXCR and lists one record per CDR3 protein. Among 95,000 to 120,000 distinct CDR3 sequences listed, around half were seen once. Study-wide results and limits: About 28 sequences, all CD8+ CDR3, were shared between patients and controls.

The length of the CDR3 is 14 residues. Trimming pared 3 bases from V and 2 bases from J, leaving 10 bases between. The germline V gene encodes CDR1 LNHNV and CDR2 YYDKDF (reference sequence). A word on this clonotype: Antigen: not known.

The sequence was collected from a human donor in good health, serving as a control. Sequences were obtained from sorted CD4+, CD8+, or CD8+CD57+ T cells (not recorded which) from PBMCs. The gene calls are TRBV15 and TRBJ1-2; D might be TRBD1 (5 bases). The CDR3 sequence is CATSSGRGNYGYTF. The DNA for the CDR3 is TGTGCCACCAGCAGCGGACGGGGCAACTATGGCTACACCTTC.